The 25 T cell receptor beta chains presented below share a single source sample, sequenced in a study of spatial heterogeneity in lung cancer. Study results and caveats: Mutation counts in tumors were tracked by counts of expanded intratumoral alpha and beta TCRs.

TCRdb reanalysed the 5' RACE reads using MiXCR and keeps one entry per CDR3 protein. The repertoire holds about 2,800 distinct CDR3 sequences, with under 55% as singletons. These TCRs are of unknown antigen specificity. The sample's time point: sample taken at primary tumor resection. Sequencing used lung tumor tissue, obtained at surgery. Receptor source: a male donor with early-stage non-small cell lung cancer.

Comment on this clonotype: Since it is a stray read in a library aimed at alpha chains, this beta chain has a size that is not meaningful. This sequence joins TRBV10-2 and TRBJ1-2; D is uncertain. The CDR3 totals 17 residues. Trimming pared 3 bases from V and 4 bases from J, leaving 21 bases between. Germline values: CDR1 WSHSY, CDR2 SAAADI. The CDR3 DNA reads as TGCGCCAGCAGTGATTTAGCCCCCCGGCCGATCAGCTATGGCTACACCTTC. Translation gives CASSDLAPRPISYGYTF.

About this clonotype: This beta chain lies outside the target of a library built for alpha chains; its clone size means little. The genes are TRBV7-2 and TRBJ2-1; a weak D match, TRBD1 (6 bases). V shed 4 bases and J shed 10 bases, with 14 bases lying between them. The CDR3 totals 13 residues. Germline V gene data show CDR1 as SGHTA and CDR2 as FQGNSA. This chain's CDR3 is CASSYDQDREQFF. In DNA, the CDR3 is TGTGCCAGCAGCTATGATCAAGACAGGGAGCAGTTCTTC.

This clonotype has just one count. This beta chain lies outside the target of a library built for alpha chains; its clone size means little. This rearrangement joins TRBV6-2 or TRBV6-3 to TRBJ1-1; a possible D gene is TRBD1 (5 bases). The CDR3 extends over 13 amino acids. Germline CDR1 and CDR2: MNHEY and SVGEGT. Trimming left V 6 bases short and J 2 bases short, with 10 bases between. CDR3 sequence (DNA): TGTGCCAGCAGGATACAGGATAACACTGAAGCTTTCTTT. It translates to CASRIQDNTEAFF.

This clonotype appeared a few times. Since the library was made to target alpha chains, this beta chain is a stray read and its abundance is not meaningful. This rearrangement joins TRBV10-3 to TRBJ1-1; 8 bases align to TRBD1. The CDR3 extends over 14 amino acids. The V gene end was trimmed by 2 bases and the J gene end by 5 bases; junction bases not matched to a gene: 4. Germline assignment: CDR1 ENHRY and CDR2 SYGVKD. Written as DNA, the CDR3 is TGTGCCATCAGTGAGCGGACAGGGCGAACTGAAGCTTTCTTT. This translates into CAISERTGRTEAFF.

About this clonotype itself: This beta chain lies outside the target of a library built for alpha chains; its clone size means little. This chain uses TRBV7-6 with TRBJ2-2, with D perhaps TRBD1 (5 bases). CDR3 size: 14 residues. V lost 4 bases and J lost 1, with 7 bases in between. Per germline, CDR1 SGHVS and CDR2 FNYEAQ. The CDR3 nucleotides read TGTGCCAGCAGCTCCACAGGGAACACCGGGGAGCTGTTTTTT. Its protein product is CASSSTGNTGELFF.

Note on this clonotype: For a library built for alpha chains, this beta chain is a stray read; little rests on its size. The rearrangement uses TRBV5-1 and TRBJ2-3; a weak D match, TRBD2 (5 bases). With 0 bases removed from V and 4 bases from J, the gap between germline ends came to 6 bases. The CDR3 is 13 amino acids. Germline loops: CDR1 SGHRS, CDR2 YFSETQ. The CDR3 here is CASSLERADTQYF. CDR3 coding DNA: TGCGCCAGCAGCTTGGAGAGGGCAGATACGCAGTATTTT.

This clonotype was seen repeatedly, ten times or more. This beta chain is off target for a library built for alpha chains, so its abundance means little. The CDR3 DNA sequence: TGTGCCAGCAGCTTCGGAGCCGCAGATACGCAGTATTTT. Residues: CASSFGAADTQYF. This chain connects TRBV11-2 to TRBJ2-3; no firm D call. The CDR3 length is 13 residues. Between the trimmed V and J ends, which lost 3 bases and 4 bases, there was a span of 8 bases. The germline CDR1 and CDR2 sequences are SGHAT and FQNNGV.

Concerning this clonotype itself: A library prepared for alpha chains yielded this beta chain as an off-target read; its size is of little meaning. This sequence joins TRBV7-3 and TRBJ2-1; D gene uncertain. Germline-derived CDR1 and CDR2 are SGHTA and FQGTGA. This CDR3 is 15 amino acids long. V lost 1 base and J 6 bases, leaving 13 bases between the germline ends. The CDR3 region is CASSLSQQGINEQFF. CDR3 bases: TGTGCCAGCAGCTTAAGTCAGCAAGGGATCAATGAGCAGTTCTTC.

As for this clonotype: Because this beta chain is a stray read in a library intended to capture alpha chains, its abundance should not be given much weight. The chain links TRBV29-1 to TRBJ2-1, with D possibly called TRBD1 or TRBD2 (6 bases each). Germline assignment: CDR1 SQVTM and CDR2 ANQGSEA. V gave up 6 bases and J gave up 6 bases, with 18 bases separating them. The CDR3 has 14 residues. The CDR3 DNA sequence: TGCAGCGTCGCAGACAGGAAGGGGGGCAATGAGCAGTTCTTC. Translating it yields CSVADRKGGNEQFF.

In this sample, this clonotype is medium-sized. The library was prepared for alpha chains; this beta chain is a stray read, so its frequency means little. The J gene is TRBJ1-1, the V gene TRBV28; 8 nucleotides agree with TRBD1. Trimming removed 5 bases from V and 3 bases from J; junction bases left unmatched: 8. Germline values: CDR1 MDHEN, CDR2 SYDVKM. The CDR3 extends over 15 amino acids. CDR3 sequence reads: CASSLHDRGDTEAFF. The CDR3 DNA sequence: TGTGCCAGCAGTCTTCACGACAGGGGAGACACTGAAGCTTTCTTT.

This clonotype is labeled large. This beta chain slipped into a library made for alpha chains as a stray read, so its size is not meaningful. The chain links TRBV7-8 to TRBJ2-7, with D possibly being TRBD1 (7 bases). Trimming pared 1 base from V and 4 bases from J, leaving 14 bases between. The germline V gene has CDR1 SGHVS and CDR2 FQNEAQ. The CDR3 sequence is 15 residues long. As DNA, the CDR3 is TGTGCCAGCAGCTTAGGTGTCCAGGGGGGATACGAGCAGTACTTC. The encoded protein is CASSLGVQGGYEQYF.

This clonotype counts as medium-sized. In a library made to pick up alpha chains, this beta chain is a stray read with a size that means little. J is TRBJ2-1 and V is TRBV6-2 or TRBV6-3; TRBD2 agrees at 13 bases. The CDR3 is 12 residues long. The germline V gene encodes CDR1 MNHEY and CDR2 SVGEGT. The V gene end was trimmed by 7 bases and the J gene end by 15 bases; junction bases not matched to a gene: 6. The CDR3 DNA follows: TGTGCCAGCACCTCGACTAGCGGGAGGAGGTTCTTC. This translates into CASTSTSGRRFF.

This clonotype was picked up one time. The size of this beta chain means little, since it is a stray read in a library made for alpha chains. V and J are TRBV6-5 and TRBJ2-7; the D call may be TRBD1 or TRBD2 (5 bases each). The ends were cut back, 6 bases at V and 0 bases at J, with 12 bases in the middle. CDR3 length: 14 amino acids. CDR1 and CDR2 (germline): MNHEY, SVGAGI. This CDR3 reads CASSGTSDSYEQYF. CDR3 DNA: TGTGCCAGCAGCGGGACCTCCGACTCCTACGAGCAGTACTTC.

On this clonotype: This beta chain slipped into a library made for alpha chains as a stray read, so its size is not meaningful. V usage is TRBV6-4 and J usage is TRBJ2-3; 7 positions match TRBD1. The CDR3 spans 15 residues. With V trimmed by 6 bases and J by 2 bases, 8 bases remained unmatched. CDR1 MRHNA and CDR2 SNTAGT come from the germline V gene. The CDR3 DNA sequence: TGTGCCAGCAGCTTAGGACAGGAAGACACAGATACGCAGTATTTT. Translated, it gives CASSLGQEDTDTQYF.

On this clonotype: Within a library made for alpha chains, this beta chain is off target, and its count is uninformative. The rearrangement uses TRBV28 and TRBJ2-4; D is perhaps TRBD1 (6 bases). The ends were cut back, 2 bases at V and 3 bases at J, with 14 bases in the middle. CDR1 is MDHEN, CDR2 SYDVKM, per germline. This CDR3 comprises 16 residues. This CDR3 is CASSLEAGVSKNIQYF. CDR3 sequence (DNA): TGTGCCAGCAGTTTAGAAGCAGGGGTGAGCAAAAACATTCAGTACTTC.

Details on this clonotype: In a library made to pick up alpha chains, this beta chain is a stray read with a size that means little. The chain recombines TRBV4-2 with TRBJ2-3, with D possibly matching TRBD2 (5 bases). The V end lost 0 bases, the J end lost 8 bases, and 12 bases lay between the germline ends. CDR3 size: 14 residues. Germline-derived CDR1 and CDR2 are LGHNA and YNFKEQ. The CDR3 spells CASSQDGNLGTQYF. The CDR3 DNA is TGTGCCAGCAGCCAAGACGGGAACCTCGGTACGCAGTATTTT.

For this clonotype: Because this beta chain is a stray read in a library intended to capture alpha chains, its abundance should not be given much weight. The rearrangement links TRBV11-1 to TRBJ2-1; D not certain. CDR3 length: 14 amino acids. V lost 5 bases to trimming and J lost 9 bases, with 17 bases between them. Germline CDR1 is SGHAT and CDR2 is FQDESV (reference sequence). The CDR3 DNA is TGTGCCAGCAGCATAGACCTCCCTGTTGCTGAGCAGTTCTTC. Its protein is CASSIDLPVAEQFF. Filled out from reference TRBV11-1 and TRBJ2-1, the complete variable domain reads EAEVAQSPRYKITEKSQAVAFWCDPISGHATLYWYRQILGQGPELLVQFQDESVVDDSQLPKDRFSAERLKGVDSTLKIQPAELGDSAMYLCASSIDLPVAEQFFGPGTRLTVL.

By share, this clonotype ranks as medium-sized. This beta chain is an off-target read within a library intended for alpha chains, so its frequency means little. The chain is built from TRBV6-1 and TRBJ2-5, with 7 bases fitting TRBD1. Germline CDR1 and CDR2: MNHNS and SASEGT. The CDR3 is made up of 15 amino acids. V lost 4 bases, J lost 2 bases, and 7 bases stayed unmatched. In DNA form, the CDR3 reads TGTGCCAGCAGTGCCCCCGGGACAGTACAAGAGACCCAGTACTTC. Encoded protein: CASSAPGTVQETQYF.

On this clonotype itself: Relative to the germline gene, one junction end is altered; a read error may explain this. This beta chain was picked up by a library intended for alpha chains and is off target, so its count carries little meaning. V usage is TRBV27 and J usage is TRBJ1-2; the match to TRBD1 covers 9 bases. The CDR3 has 14 amino acids. Germline CDR1 MNHEY, CDR2 SMNVEV (reference sequence). CDR3 DNA sequence: TGCACCAGCTCCCTGGACAGGGGTAACTATGGCTACACCTTC. Residues: CTSSLDRGNYGYTF.

Worth noting for this clonotype: The library was designed around alpha chains, so this beta chain is a stray read whose abundance carries little weight. The chain joins TRBV7-2 to TRBJ2-7; D uncertain. Germline CDR1 SGHTA, CDR2 FQGNSA. The ends were cut back, 3 bases at V and 5 bases at J, with 17 bases in the middle. This CDR3 region has 15 residues. The DNA for the CDR3 is TGTGCCAGCAGCTTGCCATCGGCAGGCCGGGACGAGCAGTACTTC. It specifies CASSLPSAGRDEQYF. The full variable domain, in which reference TRBV7-2 and TRBJ2-7 provide the parts outside the CDR3, is GAGVSQSPSNKVTEKGKDVELRCDPISGHTALYWYRQSLGQGLEFLIYFQGNSAPDKSGLPSDRFSAERTGGSVSTLTIQRTQQEDSAVYLCASSLPSAGRDEQYFGPGTRLTVT.

This clonotype was counted a few times. The size of this beta chain means little, since it is a stray read in a library made for alpha chains. The genes are TRBV27 and TRBJ2-2; TRBD2 is a possible D gene (5 bases). CDR1 MNHEY and CDR2 SMNVEV come from the germline V gene (reference sequence). This CDR3 has 17 residues. V lost 5 bases, J lost 0 bases, and 16 bases lay in between. The chain's CDR3 is CASSPSPREANTGELFF. The DNA of the CDR3 is TGTGCCAGCAGTCCCTCCCCACGGGAAGCGAACACCGGGGAGCTGTTTTTT.

This clonotype was detected once. The library was built for alpha chains, so this beta chain is an off-target read and its size means little. V and J are TRBV6-2 or TRBV6-3 and TRBJ2-1; 9 bases line up with TRBD2. CDR1 is MNHEY, CDR2 SVGEGT, per germline. The V segment lost 0 bases and the J segment 6 bases; nucleotides outside the gene matches: 6. This CDR3 is 16 amino acids long. CDR3 bases: TGTGCCAGCAGTTACTCTCGGAATAGCGGGGGCAATGAGCAGTTCTTC. Its translation is CASSYSRNSGGNEQFF.

For this clonotype: As an off-target read in a library built for alpha chains, this beta chain has a frequency of little significance. The chain is built from TRBV6-5 and TRBJ2-7; TRBD2 matches 7 bases. The V segment lost 5 bases and the J segment 7 bases; nucleotides outside the gene matches: 14. Germline CDR1 MNHEY, CDR2 SVGAGI. The CDR3 has 15 residues. The CDR3 is CASSQRDSGGLEQYF. The DNA of the CDR3 is TGTGCCAGCAGTCAGCGAGATTCCGGGGGGTTGGAGCAGTACTTC.

Turning to this clonotype: This beta chain turned up in a library designed for alpha chains; as an off-target read, its abundance says little. The V call is TRBV7-3, the J call TRBJ1-1, with D possibly matching TRBD1 (6 bases). CDR1 and CDR2 (germline): SGHTA, FQGTGA. The V gene lost 2 bases and the J gene lost 5 bases, with 9 bases spanning the gap. CDR3 size: 13 residues. CDR3 bases: TGTGCCAGCAGCTTAGGCGGACAGACTGAAGCTTTCTTT. It is translated as CASSLGGQTEAFF. Using reference TRBV7-3 and TRBJ1-1 for the parts outside the CDR3, the full variable domain is GAGVSQTPSNKVTEKGKYVELRCDPISGHTALYWYRQSLGQGPEFLIYFQGTGAADDSGLPNDRFFAVRPEGSVSTLKIQRTERGDSAVYLCASSLGGQTEAFFGQGTRLTVV.

As concerns this clonotype: Since it is a stray read in a library aimed at alpha chains, this beta chain has a size that is not meaningful. This rearrangement joins TRBV9 to TRBJ1-3, with D unclear. Deletions cut 0 bases from V and 4 bases from J, with 5 bases between. The CDR3 is made up of 13 amino acids. CDR1 and CDR2 (germline): SGDLS, YYNGEE. The CDR3, as DNA: TGTGCCAGCAGCGTAGGCGAAGGAAACACCATATATTTT. Its protein is CASSVGEGNTIYF.